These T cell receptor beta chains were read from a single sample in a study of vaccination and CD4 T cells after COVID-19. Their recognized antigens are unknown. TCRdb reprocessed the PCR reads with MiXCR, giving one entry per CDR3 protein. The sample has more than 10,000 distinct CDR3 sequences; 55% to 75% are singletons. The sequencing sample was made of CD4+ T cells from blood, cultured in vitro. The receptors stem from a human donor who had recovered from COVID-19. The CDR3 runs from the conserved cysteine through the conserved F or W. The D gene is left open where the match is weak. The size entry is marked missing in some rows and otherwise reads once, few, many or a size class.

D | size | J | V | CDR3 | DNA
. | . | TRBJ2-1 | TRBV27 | CASTSRSGIHSEQFF | TGTGCCAGCACTTCTCGTAGCGGCATTCATAGTGAGCAGTTCTTC
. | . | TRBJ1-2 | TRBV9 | CASSVGRGFKGGYTF | TGTGCCAGCAGCGTAGGACGGGGGTTTAAAGGCGGCTACACCTTC
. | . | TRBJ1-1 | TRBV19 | CASSKWAGGNTEAFF | TGTGCCAGTAGTAAATGGGCGGGTGGGAACACTGAAGCTTTCTTT
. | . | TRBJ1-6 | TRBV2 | CASSDGPGMSSPLHF | TGTGCCAGCAGTGATGGGCCAGGGATGAGTTCACCCCTCCACTTT
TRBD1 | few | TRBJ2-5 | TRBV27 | CASSLLGQRVGRETQYF | TGTGCCAGCAGTTTGTTGGGACAGAGGGTCGGTAGGGAGACCCAGTACTTC
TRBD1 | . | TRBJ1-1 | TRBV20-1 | CSAGGQVVGAEAFF | TGCAGTGCTGGAGGACAGGTCGTTGGCGCTGAAGCTTTCTTT
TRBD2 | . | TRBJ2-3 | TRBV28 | CASSSPGRGSTDTQYF | TGTGCCAGCAGTTCCCCAGGGAGGGGTAGCACAGATACGCAGTATTTT
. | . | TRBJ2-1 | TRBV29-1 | CSVDQMGAIDEQFF | TGCAGCGTTGATCAGATGGGGGCGATCGATGAGCAGTTCTTC
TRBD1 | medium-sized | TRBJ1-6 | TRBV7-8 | CASSSGQGISPLHF | TGTGCCAGCAGCTCCGGACAGGGGATTTCACCCCTCCACTTT
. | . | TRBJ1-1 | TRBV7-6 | CASRNGNTEAFF | TGTGCCAGCAGAAATGGGAACACTGAAGCTTTCTTT
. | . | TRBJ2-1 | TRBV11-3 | CASSLNLRFNNEEFF | TGTGCCAGCAGCTTGAATTTGCGGTTTAACAATGAGGAGTTCTTC
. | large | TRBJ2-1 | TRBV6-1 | CASKEIEGQFF | TGTGCCAGCAAGGAGATAGAGGGGCAGTTCTTC
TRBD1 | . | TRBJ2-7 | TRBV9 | CASSVGTGDLYEQYF | TGTGCCAGCAGCGTGGGTACAGGGGACCTCTACGAGCAGTACTTC
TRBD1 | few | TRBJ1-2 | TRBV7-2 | CASSLDRGPYGYTF | TGTGCCAGCAGCCTGGACAGGGGGCCTTATGGCTACACCTTC
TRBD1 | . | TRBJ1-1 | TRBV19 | CASSPGQGARPQGNTEAFF | TGTGCCAGTAGCCCGGGACAGGGGGCGCGTCCCCAAGGGAACACTGAAGCTTTCTTT
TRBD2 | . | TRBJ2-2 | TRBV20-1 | CSADRGLAGTGELFF | TGCAGTGCTGACCGGGGACTAGCGGGAACCGGGGAGCTGTTTTTT
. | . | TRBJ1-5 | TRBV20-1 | CSARGGSNQPQHF | TGCAGTGCTAGGGGGGGTAGCAATCAGCCCCAGCATTTT
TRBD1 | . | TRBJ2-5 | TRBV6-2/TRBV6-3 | CASRAFGTGDETQYF | TGTGCCAGCAGGGCCTTTGGGACAGGGGATGAGACCCAGTACTTC
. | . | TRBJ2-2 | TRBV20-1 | CSARGDSGENTGELFF | TGCAGTGCTAGAGGAGACAGCGGAGAGAACACCGGGGAGCTGTTTTTT
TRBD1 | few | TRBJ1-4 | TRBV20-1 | CSARFGSTGYEKLFF | TGCAGTGCTAGATTCGGATCGACAGGGTACGAAAAACTGTTTTTT
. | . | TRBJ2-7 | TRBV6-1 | CASRKAGAGYEQYF | TGTGCCAGCAGAAAAGCGGGTGCTGGGTACGAGCAGTACTTC
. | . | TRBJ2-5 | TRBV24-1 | CATSDPKQGWTQYF | TGTGCCACCAGTGATCCAAAACAGGGATGGACCCAGTACTTC
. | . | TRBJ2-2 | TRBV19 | CASSIAGTGKNTGELFF | TGTGCCAGTAGTATCGCAGGGACGGGGAAGAACACCGGGGAGCTGTTTTTT
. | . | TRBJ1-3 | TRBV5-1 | CASSAGSSGNTIYF | TGCGCCAGCAGCGCAGGGAGCTCTGGAAACACCATATATTTT
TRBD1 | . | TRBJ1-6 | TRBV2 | CASSDSGQNSPLHF | TGTGCCAGCAGTGACTCGGGACAGAATTCACCCCTCCACTTT
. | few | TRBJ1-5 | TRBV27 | CASSRDRNQPQHF | TGTGCCAGCAGTCGCGACAGAAACCAGCCCCAGCATTTT
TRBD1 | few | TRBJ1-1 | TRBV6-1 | CASRPLPGQGGWNTEAFF | TGTGCCAGCAGACCCCTGCCGGGACAGGGAGGTTGGAACACTGAAGCTTTCTTT
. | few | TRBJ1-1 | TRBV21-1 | CASSDRVRGLKAFF | TGTGCCAGCAGCGACCGCGTCCGGGGACTTAAAGCTTTCTTT
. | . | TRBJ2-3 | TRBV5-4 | CASSFRDGSGTDTQYF | TGTGCCAGCAGCTTCCGGGACGGGAGTGGGACAGATACGCAGTATTTT